This TCR beta chain was identified in a study of metastatic and nonmetastatic thyroid tumors. Overall study context: For malignant and benign thyroid patients, tumor or nodule tissue and blood were the sources whose repertoires were compared.

This clone was seen only a few times. Its antigen is not identified. One junction end disagrees with the germline gene, perhaps due to a read error. Treatment of any kind had been given to no patient before thyroid surgery. This CDR3 comprises 16 residues. Per germline, CDR1 SGHRS and CDR2 YFSETQ. Methods used by the authors: It was from CDR3 differences across clinicopathological groups that a distant-metastasis classifier for papillary thyroid cancer was built. With MiXCR, TCRdb called clones anew from the PCR reads. Here the V and J calls rest on TCRdb's processing, not on the authors' analysis. This table has roughly 61,000 clones, approximately 4.1% appearing once. General study findings and limits: Compared with benign nodules, malignant thyroid tumors were reported to have significantly higher TCR beta diversity in both blood and tumor.

Sequenced input: blood. This sequence joins TRBV5-1 and TRBJ2-5; D is possibly TRBD2 (5 bases). The receptor was derived from a female donor with papillary thyroid cancer or a benign thyroid nodule (not recorded which). Some clones in this sample may be carry-over from other donors' samples. CDR3 sequence: CASSLFSGKGQETQYF. CDR3 nucleotides: TGCGCCAGCAGCTTGTTTTCGGGGAAAGGTCAAGAGACACAGTACTTC.